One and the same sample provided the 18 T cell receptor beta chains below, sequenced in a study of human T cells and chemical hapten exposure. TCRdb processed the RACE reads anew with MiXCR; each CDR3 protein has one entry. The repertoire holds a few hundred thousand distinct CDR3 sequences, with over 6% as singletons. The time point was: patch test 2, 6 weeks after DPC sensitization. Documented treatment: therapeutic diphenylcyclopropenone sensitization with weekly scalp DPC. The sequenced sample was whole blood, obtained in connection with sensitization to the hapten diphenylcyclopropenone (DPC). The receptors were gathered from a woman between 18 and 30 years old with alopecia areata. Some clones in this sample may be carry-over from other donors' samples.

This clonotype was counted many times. Written as DNA, the CDR3 is TGTGCCAGCAGCTTAGGGGACAGTTATCAGCCCCAGCATTTT. Protein: CASSLGDSYQPQHF. The V call is TRBV7-9, the J call TRBJ1-5, with TRBD1 matching 7 bases. Trimming removed 1 base from V and 5 bases from J; junction bases left unmatched: 2. The germline CDR1 and CDR2 sequences are SEHNR and FQNEAQ (reference sequence). This CDR3 contains 14 residues.

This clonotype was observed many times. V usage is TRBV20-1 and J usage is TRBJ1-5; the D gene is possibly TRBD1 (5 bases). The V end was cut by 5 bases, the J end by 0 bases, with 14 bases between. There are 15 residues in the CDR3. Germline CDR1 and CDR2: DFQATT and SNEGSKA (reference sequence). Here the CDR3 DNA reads TGCAGTGCTGCCCGGGGCGTTAATAGCAATCAGCCCCAGCATTTT. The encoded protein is CSAARGVNSNQPQHF.

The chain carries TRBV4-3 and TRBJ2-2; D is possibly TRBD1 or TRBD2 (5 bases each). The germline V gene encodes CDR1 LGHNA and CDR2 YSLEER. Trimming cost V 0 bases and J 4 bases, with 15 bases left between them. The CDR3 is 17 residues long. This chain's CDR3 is CASSQERGTAFTGELFF. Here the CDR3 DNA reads TGCGCCAGCAGCCAAGAACGAGGGACGGCCTTCACCGGGGAGCTGTTTTTT.

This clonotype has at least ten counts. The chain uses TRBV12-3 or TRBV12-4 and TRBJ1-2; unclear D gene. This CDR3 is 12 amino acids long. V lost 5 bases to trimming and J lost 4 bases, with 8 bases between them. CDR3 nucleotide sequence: TGTGCCAGCAGTACCGTGCTCTATGGCTACACCTTC. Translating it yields CASSTVLYGYTF.

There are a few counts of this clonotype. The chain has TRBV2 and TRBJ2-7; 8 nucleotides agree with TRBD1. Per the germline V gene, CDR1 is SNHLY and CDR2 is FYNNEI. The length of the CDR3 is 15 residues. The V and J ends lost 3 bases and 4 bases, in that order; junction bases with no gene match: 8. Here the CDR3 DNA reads TGTGCCAGCAGTGACAGGGGGCGTGGAACTTACGAGCAGTACTTC. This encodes CASSDRGRGTYEQYF. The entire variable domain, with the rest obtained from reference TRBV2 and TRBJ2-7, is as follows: EPEVTQTPSHQVTQMGQEVILRCVPISNHLYFYWYRQILGQKVEFLVSFYNNEISEKSEIFDDQFSVERPDGSNFTLKIRSTKLEDSAMYFCASSDRGRGTYEQYFGPGTRLTVT.

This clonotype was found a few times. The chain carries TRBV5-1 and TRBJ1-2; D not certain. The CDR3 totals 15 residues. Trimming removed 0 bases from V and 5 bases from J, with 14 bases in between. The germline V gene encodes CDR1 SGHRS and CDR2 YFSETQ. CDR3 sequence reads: CASSLEPFSIYGYTF. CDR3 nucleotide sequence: TGCGCCAGCAGCTTGGAGCCCTTTTCTATTTATGGCTACACCTTC.

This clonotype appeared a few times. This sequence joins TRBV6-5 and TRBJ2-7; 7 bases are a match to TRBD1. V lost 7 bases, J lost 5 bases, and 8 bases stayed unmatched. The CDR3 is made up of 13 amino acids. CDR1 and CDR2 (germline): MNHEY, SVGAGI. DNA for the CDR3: TGTGCCAGCAAGCTGACAGGGAGTCACGAGCAGTACTTC. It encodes CASKLTGSHEQYF.

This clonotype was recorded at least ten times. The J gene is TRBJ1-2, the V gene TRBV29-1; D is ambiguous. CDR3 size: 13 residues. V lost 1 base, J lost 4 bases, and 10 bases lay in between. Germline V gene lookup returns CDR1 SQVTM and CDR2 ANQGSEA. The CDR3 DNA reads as TGCAGCGTTGAAGTAGGATACGGCTATGGCTACACCTTC. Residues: CSVEVGYGYGYTF.

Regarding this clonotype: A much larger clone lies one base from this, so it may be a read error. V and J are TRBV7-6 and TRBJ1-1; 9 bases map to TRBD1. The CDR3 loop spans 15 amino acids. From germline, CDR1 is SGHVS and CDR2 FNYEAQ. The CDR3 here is CASSRQGGGLLEAYF. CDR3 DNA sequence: TGTGCCAGCAGTCGACAGGGGGGTGGCCTGCTTGAAGCTTACTTT.

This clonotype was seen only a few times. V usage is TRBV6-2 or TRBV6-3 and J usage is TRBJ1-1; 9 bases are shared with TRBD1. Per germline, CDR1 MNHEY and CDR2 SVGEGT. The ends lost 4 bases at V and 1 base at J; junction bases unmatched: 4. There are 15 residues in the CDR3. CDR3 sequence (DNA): TGTGCCAGCAGTTGGACAGGGGCTGGGAACACTGAAGCTTTCTTT. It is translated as CASSWTGAGNTEAFF.

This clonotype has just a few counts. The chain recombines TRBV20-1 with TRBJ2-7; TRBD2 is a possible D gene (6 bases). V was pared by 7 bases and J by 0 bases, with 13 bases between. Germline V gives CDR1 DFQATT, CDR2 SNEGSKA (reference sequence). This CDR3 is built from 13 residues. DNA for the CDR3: TGCAGTGGCAGAGGGAGGAGCTCCTACGAGCAGTACTTC. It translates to CSGRGRSSYEQYF.

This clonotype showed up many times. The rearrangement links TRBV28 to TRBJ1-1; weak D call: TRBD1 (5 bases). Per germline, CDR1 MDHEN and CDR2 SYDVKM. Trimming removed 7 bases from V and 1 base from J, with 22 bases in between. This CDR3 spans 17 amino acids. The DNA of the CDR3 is TGTGCCAGCAAATCGCCTGGACAAGGCACGAGGAACACTGAAGCTTTCTTT. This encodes CASKSPGQGTRNTEAFF. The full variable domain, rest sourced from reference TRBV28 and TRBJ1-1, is DVKVTQSSRYLVKRTGEKVFLECVQDMDHENMFWYRQDPGLGLRLIYFSYDVKMKEKGDIPEGYSVSREKKERFSLILESASTNQTSMYLCASKSPGQGTRNTEAFFGQGTRLTVV.

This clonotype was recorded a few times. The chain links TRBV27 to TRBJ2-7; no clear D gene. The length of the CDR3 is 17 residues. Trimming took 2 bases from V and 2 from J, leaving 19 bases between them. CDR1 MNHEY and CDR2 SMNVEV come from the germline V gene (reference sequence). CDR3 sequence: CASSLAPRSALPYEQYF. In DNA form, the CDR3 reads TGTGCCAGCAGTTTAGCACCCCGGTCTGCTCTTCCCTACGAGCAGTACTTC.

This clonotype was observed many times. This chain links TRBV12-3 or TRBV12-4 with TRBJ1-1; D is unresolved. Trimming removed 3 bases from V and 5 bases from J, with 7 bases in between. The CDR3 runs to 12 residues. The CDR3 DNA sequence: TGTGCCAGCAGTTTTACCCGTACTGAAGCTTTCTTT. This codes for CASSFTRTEAFF.

CDR3 protein: CASSYSTRGQTQYF. Written as DNA, the CDR3 is TGTGCCAGCAGTTACTCGACCAGGGGACAGACCCAGTACTTC. J is TRBJ2-5 and V is TRBV6-5, with D maybe TRBD1 (6 bases). V lost 0 bases and J 6 bases, leaving 11 bases between the germline ends. The V gene's germline CDR1 is MNHEY and CDR2 SVGAGI. The CDR3 loop spans 14 amino acids.

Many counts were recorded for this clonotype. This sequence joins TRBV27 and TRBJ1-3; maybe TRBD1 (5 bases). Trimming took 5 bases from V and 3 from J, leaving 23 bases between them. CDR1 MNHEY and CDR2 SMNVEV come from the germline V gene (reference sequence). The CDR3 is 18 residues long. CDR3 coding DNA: TGTGCCAGCAGTCCACGGGGGGTTTTTGATTCATTTGGAAACACCATATATTTT. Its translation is CASSPRGVFDSFGNTIYF.

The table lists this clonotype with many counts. The CDR3 sequence is CASSSVREPLHF. CDR3 coding DNA: TGTGCCAGCAGTTCAGTCAGGGAACCCCTCCACTTT. The rearrangement uses TRBV28 and TRBJ1-6; D is possibly TRBD1 (5 bases). V lost 4 bases, J lost 12 bases, and 10 bases lay in between. The length of the CDR3 is 12 residues. CDR1 and CDR2 from the germline V gene are MDHEN and SYDVKM.

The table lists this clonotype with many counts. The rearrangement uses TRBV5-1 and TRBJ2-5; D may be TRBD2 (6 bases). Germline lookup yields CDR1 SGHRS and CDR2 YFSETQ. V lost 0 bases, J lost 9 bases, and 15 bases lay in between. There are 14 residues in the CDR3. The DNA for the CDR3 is TGCGCCAGCAGCTTGGAGGGACTGGGAAGGGCCCAGTACTTC. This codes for CASSLEGLGRAQYF.